This is a list of T cell receptor beta chains from one sample in a study of blood T cell repertoires in COVID-19. The protocol was immunoSEQ multiplex PCR, while the TCRdb copy is restricted to in-frame clones and leaves out a portion. The sample lists about 430,000 clones; about 88% were seen once. The sample consisted of PBMCs or T cells enriched from blood (not recorded which). These TCRs come from a woman aged 18 to 35 who had been exposed to COVID-19. The CDR3 runs from the conserved cysteine through the conserved F or W. D genes are given only for firm matches. Clone size, where shown, is once, few, many, or a class for clones that have expanded.

abundance: -; j_gene: TRBJ2-3; v_gene: TRBV29-1; d_gene: -; CDR3nt: TGCAGCGTTGAAGATCGTCAGGGGAGCACAGATACGCAGTATTTT; CDR3aa: CSVEDRQGSTDTQYF
abundance: -; j_gene: TRBJ2-5; v_gene: TRBV3-1/TRBV3-2; d_gene: TRBD1; CDR3nt: TGTGCCAGCAGCCACGACAGGGCCGTGGGGACCCAGTACTTC; CDR3aa: CASSHDRAVGTQYF
abundance: -; j_gene: TRBJ1-2; v_gene: TRBV6-5; d_gene: TRBD1; CDR3nt: TGTGCCAGCAGTTACGAAGGGACAGGAGGTGGCTACACCTTC; CDR3aa: CASSYEGTGGGYTF
abundance: -; j_gene: TRBJ2-7; v_gene: TRBV6-5; d_gene: TRBD2; CDR3nt: TGTGCCAGCAGCCTTAGCGGGAGAAAACACTACGAGCAGTACTTC; CDR3aa: CASSLSGRKHYEQYF
abundance: -; j_gene: TRBJ1-6; v_gene: TRBV27; d_gene: -; CDR3nt: TGTGCCAGCAGTTTATCTCCCTACGGGTCACCCCTCCACTTT; CDR3aa: CASSLSPYGSPLHF
abundance: few; j_gene: TRBJ2-7; v_gene: TRBV9; d_gene: -; CDR3nt: TGTGCCAGCAGCGTAGGGGACACCCTAGGGACCGAGCAGTACTTC; CDR3aa: CASSVGDTLGTEQYF
abundance: -; j_gene: TRBJ2-5; v_gene: TRBV2; d_gene: -; CDR3nt: TGTGCCAGCAGGGGGATGGGGGACTTGAGAGCACAAGAGACCCAGTACTTC; CDR3aa: CASRGMGDLRAQETQYF
abundance: few; j_gene: TRBJ1-1; v_gene: TRBV11-2; d_gene: -; CDR3nt: TGTGCCAGCAGCCCTGGGACACAGACCATGAACACTGAAGCTTTCTTT; CDR3aa: CASSPGTQTMNTEAFF
abundance: -; j_gene: TRBJ2-1; v_gene: TRBV7-2; d_gene: TRBD2; CDR3nt: TGTGCCAGCAGCTTAGCTCCAGCTAGCGGCCGCGGTGAGCAGTTCTTC; CDR3aa: CASSLAPASGRGEQFF
abundance: -; j_gene: TRBJ1-6; v_gene: TRBV2; d_gene: TRBD1; CDR3nt: TGTGCCAGCAGGGCAACCTCGGGACAGGGAGGACGTTCACCCCTCCACTTT; CDR3aa: CASRATSGQGGRSPLHF
abundance: -; j_gene: TRBJ2-3; v_gene: TRBV15; d_gene: TRBD2; CDR3nt: TGTGCCACCAGCGTCGGCGGGGGACCCACAGATACGCAGTATTTT; CDR3aa: CATSVGGGPTDTQYF
abundance: -; j_gene: TRBJ1-5; v_gene: TRBV6-5; d_gene: TRBD1; CDR3nt: TGTGCCAGCAGTTACGGGGGGACAGGGGGCAATCAGCCCCAGCATTTT; CDR3aa: CASSYGGTGGNQPQHF
abundance: -; j_gene: TRBJ2-7; v_gene: TRBV9; d_gene: -; CDR3nt: TGTGCCAGCAGCGTCGGGGATAGCTCCTACGAGCAGTACTTC; CDR3aa: CASSVGDSSYEQYF
abundance: -; j_gene: TRBJ1-1; v_gene: TRBV9; d_gene: -; CDR3nt: TGTGCCAGCAGCACCTCAGGGTGGGGCACTGAAGCTTTCTTT; CDR3aa: CASSTSGWGTEAFF
abundance: once; j_gene: TRBJ1-4; v_gene: TRBV19; d_gene: -; CDR3nt: TGTGCCAGTGGGGGGTACCTTGGAGAAAAACTGTTTTTT; CDR3aa: CASGGYLGEKLFF
abundance: -; j_gene: TRBJ2-1; v_gene: TRBV19; d_gene: -; CDR3nt: TGTGCCAGTAGTATAGACACCTACAATGAGCAGTTCTTC; CDR3aa: CASSIDTYNEQFF
abundance: few; j_gene: TRBJ2-1; v_gene: TRBV6-5; d_gene: TRBD2; CDR3nt: TGTGCCAGCAGCCCCCCCGGGGGGGCCTACAATGAGCAGTTCTTC; CDR3aa: CASSPPGGAYNEQFF
abundance: -; j_gene: TRBJ2-7; v_gene: TRBV10-2; d_gene: TRBD2; CDR3nt: TGCGCCAGCAGAGGACTAGCGGGATCCTACGAGCAGTACTTC; CDR3aa: CASRGLAGSYEQYF
abundance: -; j_gene: TRBJ1-2; v_gene: TRBV9; d_gene: -; CDR3nt: TGTGCCAGCAGCCCCCGGGGGGACTATGGCTACACCTTC; CDR3aa: CASSPRGDYGYTF
abundance: -; j_gene: TRBJ2-6; v_gene: TRBV18; d_gene: TRBD1; CDR3nt: TGTGCCAGCTCACCACAGGGGGCTTCTGGGGCCAACGTCCTGACTTTC; CDR3aa: CASSPQGASGANVLTF
abundance: -; j_gene: TRBJ2-5; v_gene: TRBV7-2; d_gene: TRBD2; CDR3nt: TGTGCCAGCAGCTTGGGCGGGGGTGGAGAGACCCAGTACTTC; CDR3aa: CASSLGGGGETQYF
abundance: -; j_gene: TRBJ1-1; v_gene: TRBV6-5; d_gene: -; CDR3nt: TGTGCCAGCACGCAACCACAGGGTGGGGCTGAAGCTTTCTTT; CDR3aa: CASTQPQGGAEAFF
abundance: -; j_gene: TRBJ2-7; v_gene: TRBV7-9; d_gene: -; CDR3nt: TGTGCCAGCAGTCCGACAGGACCCGAGCAGTACTTC; CDR3aa: CASSPTGPEQYF
abundance: -; j_gene: TRBJ1-3; v_gene: TRBV7-6; d_gene: TRBD1; CDR3nt: TGTGCCAGCAGCTCGGACAGGGGGTCTGGAAACACCATATATTTT; CDR3aa: CASSSDRGSGNTIYF